Listed below are T cell receptor beta chains from one sample, sequenced in a study of OX40 agonist ivuxolimab in advanced cancers. Profiling relied on immunoSEQ multiplex PCR, and the TCRdb table lists in-frame clones only, not all of them. The table lists tens of thousands of clones, 88% of them singletons. This specimen was CD4+ or CD8+ T cells sorted from blood, taken in a trial of the OX40 agonist ivuxolimab. The receptors here all came from an adult with an advanced solid tumor such as melanoma, head and neck, liver or kidney cancer. Each CDR3 is given with its conserved first and last residue. Not all rows give a size; the values are once, few, many and, for expanded clones, a class.

clone size	V gene	J gene	CDR3 protein
NA	TRBV7-2	TRBJ1-5	CASSPYLGPQHF
NA	TRBV5-1	NA	CASSLASGSYEQYF
NA	TRBV5-1	TRBJ2-1	CASSLDATSGIDEQFF
NA	TRBV10-3	TRBJ2-7	CAISYLDRGHYEQYF
NA	TRBV10-3	TRBJ2-5	CAISDVGPQETQYF
once	TRBV19	TRBJ2-2	CASSIRQPFHGTSGRITGELFF
NA	TRBV7-2	TRBJ1-1	CASSLAPTVVNTEAFF
NA	TRBV9	TRBJ2-2	CASSASRGRTATGELFF
NA	TRBV5-4	TRBJ1-1	CASSFRDRAFF
NA	TRBV5-5	TRBJ2-7	CASSFLPGSYYEQYF
NA	TRBV5-6	TRBJ2-1	CASSLGGGSDGYNEQFF
NA	TRBV6-1	TRBJ1-1	CASSTVPEAFF
NA	TRBV5-1	TRBJ1-2	CASSLGSNRPYNYGYTF
NA	TRBV5-1	TRBJ2-5	CASSFQETQYF
NA	TRBV10-3	TRBJ1-6	CAISDLTENSPLHF
few	TRBV11-2	TRBJ2-3	CASSPGGGFGLTDTQYF
few	TRBV2	TRBJ2-4	CASSEKYLDKNIQYF
few	TRBV5-6	TRBJ2-6	CASSLTVEHSGANVLTF
NA	TRBV7-6	TRBJ2-1	CASSFGEGPQFF
NA	TRBV18	TRBJ1-5	CASSPGTDNQPQHF
NA	TRBV6-1	TRBJ1-2	CASSESGVGRYTF
NA	TRBV9	TRBJ1-3	CASSSLGLSGNTIYF
NA	TRBV5-4	TRBJ2-3	CASSRLGEEYF
NA	TRBV6-1	TRBJ1-2	CASSPQGLEGYTF
NA	TRBV4-1	TRBJ2-7	CASSKGYEQYF
NA	TRBV6-6	TRBJ1-1	CASSYDSPNTEAFF
NA	TRBV4-3	TRBJ1-2	CASSQPGGYGYTF
NA	TRBV2	TRBJ2-7	CASSLQGSGYEQYF
NA	TRBV5-1	TRBJ1-2	CASSQASARGYGYTF
NA	TRBV5-4	TRBJ1-1	CASSLDAGGGTEAFF
NA	TRBV5-1	TRBJ2-2	CASNYDSGISGELFF
NA	TRBV29-1	TRBJ2-1	CSVAQRFGFSDEQFF
NA	TRBV11-2	TRBJ2-7	CASSAIRGKAGEQYF
NA	TRBV10-3	TRBJ2-3	CATEGDREADTQYF
few	TRBV7-6	TRBJ2-2	CASLTGTENTGELFF
few	TRBV7-2	TRBJ1-6	CASSLQGGYNSPLHF
NA	TRBV18	TRBJ1-2	CASSAGANYGYTF
NA	TRBV30	TRBJ1-3	CAWTRAGISGNTIYF
few	TRBV5-5	TRBJ2-7	CASSLGPGTGVFYEQYF
NA	TRBV5-5	TRBJ1-1	CASSGLRQVWDTEAFF
NA	TRBV4-1	TRBJ2-1	CASSHSEGRTIYNEQFF
once	TRBV12-5	TRBJ1-6	CASGLGQGASSPLHF
NA	TRBV19	TRBJ2-3	CASTPDREAQYF
NA	TRBV5-1	TRBJ2-1	CASSATGTGVGGEQFF
NA	TRBV19	TRBJ1-5	CASSGTGYNQPQHF